Following are 30 T cell receptor beta chains from one sample sequenced in a study of cytomegalovirus exposure and HLA in healthy donors. The primer mix had 60 Vbeta and 13 Jbeta primers. Only in-frame clones appear in the TCRdb table, and some are missing; sequencing was by immunoSEQ multiplex PCR. The profile shows 98,000 or so clones, around three quarters of them singletons. Sequencing input: PBMCs. The receptors originated from a human donor in good health.

This clone was counted a few times. The rearrangement uses TRBV6-1 and TRBJ1-1, with D hard to call. V lost 0 bases to trimming and J lost 7 bases, with 9 bases between them. The V gene's germline CDR1 is MNHNS and CDR2 SASEGT. This CDR3 is 13 amino acids long. DNA of the CDR3: TGTGCCAGCAGTGAAGCGGTCGGGTATGAAGCTTTCTTT. It encodes CASSEAVGYEAFF.

The chain has TRBV19 and TRBJ1-5; 7 bases fit TRBD1. Germline V gene sequence: CDR1 LNHDA, CDR2 SQIVND (reference sequence). V was clipped by 4 bases and J by 7 bases; unmatched bases: 10. This CDR3 is built from 15 residues. The DNA of the CDR3 is TGTGCCAGTAGTACCCGCCGGGACAGAGGGCAGCCCCAGCATTTT. This codes for CASSTRRDRGQPQHF. Full variable domain (outside the CDR3, taken from reference TRBV19 and TRBJ1-5): DGGITQSPKYLFRKEGQNVTLSCEQNLNHDAMYWYRQDPGQGLRLIYYSQIVNDFQKGDIAEGYSVSREKKESFPLTVTSAQKNPTAFYLCASSTRRDRGQPQHFGDGTRLSIL.

CDR3 DNA: TGTGCCAGCTCTGACAGTCGCCTTATCTACGAGCAGTACTTC. This sequence encodes CASSDSRLIYEQYF. The rearrangement uses TRBV18 and TRBJ2-7; perhaps TRBD1 as D (5 bases). The CDR3 is 14 amino acids. Trimming stripped 6 bases from V and 3 bases from J, with 15 bases between. Germline CDR1 is KGHSH and CDR2 is LQKENI.

This sequence joins TRBV6-1 and TRBJ1-5, with TRBD1 matching over 7 bases. CDR1 is MNHNS, CDR2 SASEGT, per germline. The CDR3 loop spans 16 amino acids. V dropped 3 bases and J dropped 2; count of bases not matched to a gene: 7. The CDR3 nucleotides read TGTGCCAGCAGTGACCCCCGGGACAGTGGCAATCAGCCCCAGCATTTT. This translates into CASSDPRDSGNQPQHF.

This sequence joins TRBV6-5 and TRBJ2-5; the match to TRBD1 covers 10 bases. The J call may be in error: the DNA end matches TRBJ2-7 better. In germline, CDR1 is MNHEY, CDR2 SVGAGI. The CDR3 loop spans 14 amino acids. This chain's CDR3 is CASSPDRGRYEQYF. Here the CDR3 DNA reads TGTGCCAGCAGCCCCGACAGGGGGCGGTACGAGCAGTACTTC.

V is TRBV5-1 and J is TRBJ2-5; 7 positions match TRBD2. Unmatched junction bases numbered 6, after V lost 0 bases and J lost 1 base. The CDR3 length is 16 residues. The V gene's germline CDR1 is SGHRS and CDR2 YFSETQ. In DNA, the CDR3 is TGCGCCAGCAGCTTGGGAGTAGGCGGGGGCCAAGAGACCCAGTACTTC. It encodes CASSLGVGGGQETQYF.

The chain links TRBV5-6 to TRBJ2-1, with D possibly matching TRBD2 (6 bases). The CDR3 is made up of 14 amino acids. V lost 3 bases, J lost 2 bases, and 9 bases lay in between. In germline, CDR1 is SGHDT, CDR2 YYEEEE. In DNA, the CDR3 is TGTGCCAGCAGCTGGAGGGAAGCCTACAATGAGCAGTTCTTC. Encoded protein: CASSWREAYNEQFF.

The J gene is TRBJ1-1, the V gene TRBV5-1; D is unclear. Looked up from germline, CDR1 is SGHRS and CDR2 is YFSETQ. The CDR3 spans 13 residues. With 4 bases removed from V and 6 bases from J, the gap between germline ends came to 13 bases. The CDR3 reads CASSVSEVAEAFF. The CDR3 bases are TGCGCCAGCAGCGTATCAGAAGTCGCTGAAGCTTTCTTT.

The chain combines TRBV2 with TRBJ2-7; tentative D call: TRBD1 (6 bases). The CDR3 contains 15 residues. The germline gives CDR1 SNHLY, CDR2 FYNNEI. Trimming removed 5 bases at V and 5 bases at J, with 19 bases between. CDR3: CASSRTGLGGDEQYF. The DNA of the CDR3 is TGTGCCAGCAGTCGAACGGGCCTTGGGGGCGACGAGCAGTACTTC.

The J gene is TRBJ1-1, the V gene TRBV10-3; D gene unclear. Trimming took off 3 bases at V and 0 bases at J, with 11 bases between the two ends. Germline V gene sequence: CDR1 ENHRY, CDR2 SYGVKD. The CDR3 is 15 amino acids. In DNA, the CDR3 is TGTGCCATCAGTGATGACAAATTCATGAACACTGAAGCTTTCTTT. Protein sequence: CAISDDKFMNTEAFF.

The chain recombines TRBV2 with TRBJ2-5; the match to TRBD2 covers 9 bases. Germline V gives CDR1 SNHLY, CDR2 FYNNEI. The CDR3 spans 16 residues. Trimming removed 0 bases from V and 5 bases from J; junction bases left unmatched: 7. CDR3 residues: CASSEAASGGFETQYF. The DNA of the CDR3 is TGTGCCAGCAGTGAAGCTGCCAGCGGGGGGTTTGAGACCCAGTACTTC.

The V and J genes are TRBV5-1 and TRBJ2-6, with TRBD1 as a possible D gene (6 bases). V gave up 2 bases and J gave up 2 bases, with 14 bases separating them. Germline assignment: CDR1 SGHRS and CDR2 YFSETQ. CDR3 length: 17 amino acids. CDR3 nucleotide sequence: TGCGCCAGCAGCTTTCCCAGGGGAACCCCTGGGGCCAACGTCCTGACTTTC. This translates into CASSFPRGTPGANVLTF.

This chain uses TRBV14 with TRBJ2-1, with 9 bases identical to TRBD2. J lost 0 bases, V lost 1 base, and 13 bases had no gene match. This CDR3 comprises 20 residues. Per the germline V gene, CDR1 is SGHDN and CDR2 is FVKESK. The CDR3 spells CASSQGWREGLLSSYNEQFF. In nucleotides, the CDR3 is TGTGCCAGCAGCCAAGGGTGGCGGGAGGGCCTATTAAGCTCCTACAATGAGCAGTTCTTC.

The chain links TRBV6-5 to TRBJ1-2, with a tentative D call TRBD1 (5 bases). Trimming removed 5 bases at V and 8 bases at J, with 21 bases between. CDR1 and CDR2 from the germline V gene are MNHEY and SVGAGI. This CDR3 has 15 amino acids. The CDR3 region has the DNA TGTGCCAGCAGTAGACAGAACCAGGCGCCCGGAGGCTACACCTTC. Protein product: CASSRQNQAPGGYTF.

A few counts support this clone. The chain is built from TRBV6-5 and TRBJ1-3; the match to TRBD1 covers 7 bases. J gave up 0 bases and V 2 bases, and 1 base lay outside the gene matches. Germline CDR1 is MNHEY and CDR2 is SVGAGI. The CDR3 runs 15 residues. This CDR3 is CASSYTGDSGNTIYF. The CDR3 DNA follows: TGTGCCAGCAGTTACACAGGGGACTCTGGAAACACCATATATTTT.

The V call is TRBV5-1, the J call TRBJ2-6, with TRBD1 matching 8 bases. J lost 3 bases, V lost 4 bases, and 9 bases had no gene match. CDR1 is SGHRS and CDR2 is YFSETQ in the germline V gene. The CDR3 extends over 17 amino acids. CDR3 protein: CASSALDRANGANVLTF. CDR3 DNA sequence: TGCGCCAGCAGCGCCTTGGACAGGGCAAATGGGGCCAACGTCCTGACTTTC.

This rearrangement joins TRBV15 to TRBJ1-2; 9 bases line up with TRBD1. The CDR3 length is 14 residues. Losses at the gene ends were 5 bases for V and 3 bases for J; bases not matched to a gene: 4. The V gene's germline CDR1 is LNHNV and CDR2 YYDKDF (reference sequence). The CDR3 spells CATSRTGADYGYTF. The CDR3 region has the DNA TGTGCCACCAGCCGGACAGGGGCGGACTATGGCTACACCTTC.

The DNA of the CDR3 is TGCGCCAGCAGCCGGACGACAGGGGGAAATGAGCAGTTCTTC. Protein sequence: CASSRTTGGNEQFF. The chain has TRBV5-1 and TRBJ2-1, with 9 bases that match TRBD1. The V and J ends lost 4 bases and 7 bases, in that order; junction bases with no gene match: 6. Looked up from germline, CDR1 is SGHRS and CDR2 is YFSETQ. The CDR3 is made up of 14 amino acids.

The chain carries TRBV27 and TRBJ2-1; 7 bases map to TRBD2. J lost 4 bases, V lost 7 bases, and 10 bases had no gene match. CDR1 and CDR2 from the germline V gene are MNHEY and SMNVEV (reference sequence). CDR3 length: 15 amino acids. CDR3 nucleotides: TGTGCCAGCACCCCTCCCCAGCGGGATTACAATGAGCAGTTCTTC. Its translation is CASTPPQRDYNEQFF.

The chain employs TRBV29-1 and TRBJ1-5; D remains unclear. Germline loops: CDR1 SQVTM, CDR2 ANQGSEA. This CDR3 has 12 amino acids. Trimming pared 5 bases from V and 1 base from J, leaving 6 bases between. The CDR3 protein is CSVILSNQPQHF. The CDR3, as DNA: TGCAGCGTTATCTTGAGCAATCAGCCCCAGCATTTT.

The chain carries TRBV10-1 and TRBJ1-2; TRBD1 matches 10 bases. Trimming took 11 bases from V and 5 from J; bases not matched to a gene: 20. The CDR3 totals 17 residues. Germline V gene data show CDR1 as WNHNN and CDR2 as SYGVQD (reference sequence). Here the CDR3 reads CAPVVFGTGELLYGYTF. The CDR3 region has the DNA TGCGCCCCCGTTGTTTTTGGGACAGGGGAACTTCTTTATGGCTACACCTTC.

This clone was observed once. The rearrangement joins TRBV4-1 to TRBJ1-2; D ambiguous. Trimming removed 1 base from V and 8 bases from J, with 11 bases in between. This CDR3 region has 13 residues. Germline CDR1 and CDR2: MGHRA and YSYEKL. The CDR3 here is CASSQVVGSGYTF. CDR3 in DNA: TGCGCCAGCAGCCAAGTCGTGGGGAGCGGCTACACCTTC.

The J gene is TRBJ1-3, the V gene TRBV2; possibly TRBD1 for D (5 bases). Germline V gives CDR1 SNHLY, CDR2 FYNNEI. Trimming left V 6 bases short and J 3 bases short, with 12 bases between. This CDR3 is built from 14 residues. This CDR3 is CASRALGLGNTIYF. DNA for the CDR3: TGTGCCAGCAGAGCCCTGGGGCTTGGAAACACCATATATTTT. The whole variable domain, filled in from reference TRBV2 and TRBJ1-3, reads EPEVTQTPSHQVTQMGQEVILRCVPISNHLYFYWYRQILGQKVEFLVSFYNNEISEKSEIFDDQFSVERPDGSNFTLKIRSTKLEDSAMYFCASRALGLGNTIYFGEGSWLTVV.

CDR3 nucleotides: TGTGCCTGGATCCTGCCAGGGGGAGCTTTCTTT. Its translation is CAWILPGGAFF. This chain links TRBV30 with TRBJ1-1; 7 nucleotides agree with TRBD1. The CDR3 length is 11 residues. Germline CDR1 GTSNPN, CDR2 SVGIG (reference sequence). J lost 10 bases, V lost 4 bases, and 6 bases had no gene match.

This clone has more than one count but fewer than ten. V gene TRBV6-5 combines with J gene TRBJ1-5, with TRBD1 as a possible D gene (5 bases). CDR3 size: 14 residues. From germline, CDR1 is MNHEY and CDR2 SVGAGI. V lost 6 bases and J 0 bases, leaving 9 bases between the germline ends. CDR3 sequence reads: CASREGLSNQPQHF. The DNA for the CDR3 is TGTGCCAGCAGGGAGGGACTTAGCAATCAGCCCCAGCATTTT.

The V call is TRBV2, the J call TRBJ2-7, with 7 bases identical to TRBD2. Looked up from germline, CDR1 is SNHLY and CDR2 is FYNNEI. This CDR3 is 14 amino acids long. The V segment lost 7 bases and the J segment 6 bases; nucleotides outside the gene matches: 12. This CDR3 is CASTQVGGSGEQYF. CDR3 coding DNA: TGTGCCAGCACCCAGGTGGGGGGGAGTGGCGAGCAGTACTTC.

The rearrangement joins TRBV29-1 to TRBJ2-7, with 15 bases fitting TRBD2. The ends lost 5 bases at V and 4 bases at J; junction bases unmatched: 3. Germline V gene lookup returns CDR1 SQVTM and CDR2 ANQGSEA. The CDR3 spans 14 residues. CDR3 sequence (DNA): TGCAGCGTTCTGGGACTAGCGGGAGGATACGAGCAGTACTTC. It translates to CSVLGLAGGYEQYF.

J is TRBJ1-2 and V is TRBV2, with D hard to call. Germline V gene lookup returns CDR1 SNHLY and CDR2 FYNNEI. CDR3 size: 12 residues. Trimming removed 1 base from V and 7 bases from J, with 7 bases in between. CDR3 DNA sequence: TGTGCCAGCAGTGAAGTGGAGCGTGGCTACACCTTC. Translating gives CASSEVERGYTF.

The chain uses TRBV11-2 and TRBJ1-2; D not certain. Trimming pared 3 bases from V and 2 bases from J, leaving 10 bases between. The length of the CDR3 is 14 residues. Germline CDR1 is SGHAT and CDR2 is FQNNGV. CDR3 sequence: CASSFDSRNYGYTF. The CDR3 nucleotides read TGTGCCAGCAGCTTCGACTCGAGGAACTATGGCTACACCTTC. Using reference TRBV11-2 and TRBJ1-2 for the parts outside the CDR3, the full variable domain is EAGVAQSPRYKIIEKRQSVAFWCNPISGHATLYWYQQILGQGPKLLIQFQNNGVVDDSQLPKDRFSAERLKGVDSTLKIQPAKLEDSAVYLCASSFDSRNYGYTFGSGTRLTVV.

The V gene is TRBV5-4, the J gene TRBJ1-1, with 8 nucleotides matching TRBD1. Germline V lookup: CDR1 SGHNT, CDR2 YYREEE (reference sequence). J lost 2 bases, V lost 2 bases, and 8 bases had no gene match. This CDR3 has 16 amino acids. CDR3 residues: CASSFGGDRTNTEAFF. The DNA of the CDR3 is TGTGCCAGCAGCTTTGGGGGGGACAGGACAAACACTGAAGCTTTCTTT. The whole variable domain, remainder taken from reference TRBV5-4 and TRBJ1-1, is ETGVTQSPTHLIKTRGQQVTLRCSSQSGHNTVSWYQQALGQGPQFIFQYYREEENGRGNFPPRFSGLQFPNYSSELNVNALELDDSALYLCASSFGGDRTNTEAFFGQGTRLTVV.